These 6 T cell receptor beta chains originate from one sample sequenced in a study of OX40 agonist ivuxolimab in advanced cancers. Data came from immunoSEQ multiplex PCR; TCRdb stores just in-frame clones and leaves some out. The table lists approximately 94,000 clones, around four fifths of them singletons, with 0.95% to 1.2% in the top ten. The specimen comprised CD4+ or CD8+ T cells sorted from blood, sampled in a trial of the OX40 agonist ivuxolimab. Every receptor here comes from an adult with an advanced solid tumor such as melanoma, head and neck, liver or kidney cancer.

This clone was detected a few times. This chain connects TRBV9 to TRBJ1-2; D is unresolved. The CDR3 runs to 14 residues. Per the germline V gene, CDR1 is SGDLS and CDR2 is YYNGEE. Trimming removed 4 bases from V and 0 bases from J, with 10 bases in between. CDR3 DNA: TGTGCCAGCAGCAGGGAAGCTACTAACTATGGCTACACCTTC. It translates to CASSREATNYGYTF.

The chain has TRBV4-3 and TRBJ1-1; D is uncertain. Trimming pared 4 bases from V and 3 bases from J, leaving 18 bases between. The CDR3 is 16 amino acids. The germline CDR1 and CDR2 sequences are LGHNA and YSLEER. Here the CDR3 DNA reads TGCGCCAGCAGCCTCGCGCGACCCACATTGGACACTGAAGCTTTCTTT. Its protein is CASSLARPTLDTEAFF.

J is TRBJ1-2 and V is TRBV10-3; 7 bases agree with TRBD1. Germline-derived CDR1 and CDR2 are ENHRY and SYGVKD. The junction had 8 bases not matched to a gene; V was cut back by 10 bases and J by 3 bases. The CDR3 totals 13 residues. The CDR3 bases are TGTGCCAGTACAGGGGAAGGGGACTATGGCTACACCTTC. It yields the protein CASTGEGDYGYTF.

The chain links TRBV19 to TRBJ2-7; D might be TRBD1 (5 bases). The CDR3 has 13 residues. Germline lookup yields CDR1 LNHDA and CDR2 SQIVND (reference sequence). With 6 bases removed from V and 6 bases from J, the gap between germline ends came to 15 bases. The CDR3 coding sequence is TGTGCCAGTAGGGATCTAGGGGCCCTCGAGCAGTACTTC. Translating gives CASRDLGALEQYF.

V usage is TRBV9 and J usage is TRBJ1-1, with a weak D call TRBD1 (6 bases). Between the trimmed V and J ends, which lost 0 bases and 4 bases, there was a span of 10 bases. This CDR3 comprises 14 residues. From germline, CDR1 is SGDLS and CDR2 YYNGEE. Here the CDR3 DNA reads TGTGCCAGCAGCGTAGTAGGGGGGAGCACTGAAGCTTTCTTT. Protein sequence: CASSVVGGSTEAFF.

The chain combines TRBV28 with TRBJ1-3; 8 bases map to TRBD1. There are 17 residues in the CDR3. V dropped 4 bases and J dropped 0; count of bases not matched to a gene: 8. Germline CDR1 and CDR2: MDHEN and SYDVKM. The CDR3 sequence: CASSSDTGGYSGNTIYF. The CDR3 coding sequence is TGTGCCAGCAGTTCGGATACAGGGGGATACTCTGGAAACACCATATATTTT.